This T cell receptor beta chain stems from a study of prognosis after radiotherapy for stage I lung cancer (dated by TCRdb to the early 2020s). Study-level background: Over 15 stage I NSCLC patients were enrolled in Nanjing, China, between early 2018 and 2019. There were around 15 patients with newly diagnosed primary stage I lung tumors and a handful of patients with oligometastatic NSCLC after surgical resection of the primary tumor. Every patient was regarded as medically inoperable, because of comorbidities in over ten cases and refusal of surgery in six to eight cases. Ages in the cohort of approximately 13 men and about six women ranged from about 50 to 90 years, with a median of 74. On tumor histology, over 10 patients had adenocarcinoma and more than 5 had squamous cell carcinoma. SBRT was given in 3 to 5 fractions with a biologically effective dose of at least 100 Gy, using image-guided IMRT or VMAT. SBRT was not combined with any concurrent therapy in any patient. Distant metastases were developed by four of the 19 patients after SBRT, at a median of roughly 7 months, whereas no significant progression was observed in the other 15 patients. The study profiled peripheral blood TCR beta repertoires from stage I NSCLC patients before and after stereotactic body radiotherapy and related them to distant failure. The study took one blood sample before SBRT and one after SBRT from each of around 20 patients and sequenced all 38 samples.

No patient had a history of other malignancies or prior chemotherapy or radiotherapy, and all had node-negative disease on CT and PET/CT. At each of two time points, approximately 6.3 milliliters of peripheral venous blood were collected into EDTA tubes. PBMCs were isolated by Ficoll-Paque Plus density-gradient centrifugation. Right after collection, samples were placed at -80 degrees C and kept there until analysis. What the authors observed across the whole study: Post-SBRT Shannon entropy and its change from baseline were lower in patients who developed distant metastases; baseline Shannon entropy was not associated with metastases. All reported P values were unadjusted for multiple comparisons. Whether the expanded TCR clones were tumor-specific was not determined. After SBRT, the number of unique TCR clones decreased (median around 10,000 before versus some 6,900 after; Wilcoxon paired P=0.011). Differences in TRBV and TRBJ usage frequencies by metastasis status were reportedly observed in two V genes at baseline and in about 10 V and two J genes after SBRT. The study was limited by its small cohort and short follow-up, and the findings require independent validation.

A note on this clonotype: The clone's antigen remains unknown. A read error is likely here: a far larger clone is one base away.

Two rounds of multiplex PCR were used to amplify the TCR beta CDR3 region from genomic DNA. In the first round of PCR, primers specific to each TRBV and TRBJ gene were used, and the primer sequences are filed in Chinese patent CN105087789A. The second PCR round used universal primers. The Roche High Pure PCR Template Preparation Kit was used to extract genomic DNA from frozen PBMCs. The libraries underwent paired-end sequencing with 151 bp reads on an Illumina HiSeq 3000. In the source study's methods: Raw reads lacking the multiplex PCR primer sequences were removed with CutAdapt. PEAR was used to merge high-quality paired reads into contigs. MiXCR assigned TRB V, D and J gene segments to each contig by aligning to reference sequences. To remove sequencing errors, CDR3 sequences were clustered according to base quality and sequence similarity. Shannon entropy normalized by the natural log of productive TCR sequence number was used as the measure of diversity. To get clonality, Shannon entropy was divided by the natural log of the number of unique clonotypes, and that result was subtracted from one. The Youden index of ROC curves was used to select progression-free survival cut-offs for repertoire metrics, and analyses were performed in R 3.5.3. The raw public reads went through TCRdb reprocessing: fastp at Q25, MiXCR clone calling, in-frame beta chains kept. Entries are consolidated by CDR3 protein sequence, retaining the most common genes and DNA. V and J calls and clone size were set by TCRdb, not the authors. The sample table lists about 15,000 distinct CDR3 sequences, around a third of them with a count of one. Approximately 23% of the sample is held by the ten biggest clonotypes.

CDR1 LNHNV and CDR2 YYDKDF were looked up in the germline V gene (reference sequence). The CDR3 contains 15 residues, cysteine and phenylalanine counted. Solely the CDR3 DNA is kept, with 45 bases framed from the first base. The sequencing here drew on PBMCs, taken before or after stereotactic body radiation therapy (not recorded which). The sequence derives from a donor at least 50 years old with non-small cell lung cancer. In this chain, TRBV15 is recombined with TRBJ2-4, with TRBD1 as a weak D call on 5 bases. The J call is in doubt because the DNA end fits TRBJ1-2 better. The CDR3 reads as follows: CSTSRDRDGIYGYTF. The DNA sequence reads TGTTCCACCAGCAGAGATCGGGACGGAATCTATGGCTACACCTTC.